This TCR beta chain appears in the sequencing data of a study of blood T cell repertoires in COVID-19. Generated by immunoSEQ multiplex PCR, the TCRdb table keeps only in-frame clones and is missing some. Of approximately 68,000 clones listed, 83% were seen once; the top ten hold 6% to 7%. This clone showed up many times. The CDR3 spans 15 residues. Germline loops: CDR1 LNHNV, CDR2 YYDKDF (reference sequence). V dropped 0 bases and J dropped 9; count of bases not matched to a gene: 10. The origin of this receptor is an older woman with acute or convalescent COVID-19. The specimen was peripheral blood. V and J are TRBV15 and TRBJ2-7, with 8 bases matching TRBD1. CDR3 sequence: CATSRDRGTGIGQYF. CDR3 bases: TGTGCCACCAGCAGAGATCGGGGGACAGGCATTGGGCAGTACTTC.